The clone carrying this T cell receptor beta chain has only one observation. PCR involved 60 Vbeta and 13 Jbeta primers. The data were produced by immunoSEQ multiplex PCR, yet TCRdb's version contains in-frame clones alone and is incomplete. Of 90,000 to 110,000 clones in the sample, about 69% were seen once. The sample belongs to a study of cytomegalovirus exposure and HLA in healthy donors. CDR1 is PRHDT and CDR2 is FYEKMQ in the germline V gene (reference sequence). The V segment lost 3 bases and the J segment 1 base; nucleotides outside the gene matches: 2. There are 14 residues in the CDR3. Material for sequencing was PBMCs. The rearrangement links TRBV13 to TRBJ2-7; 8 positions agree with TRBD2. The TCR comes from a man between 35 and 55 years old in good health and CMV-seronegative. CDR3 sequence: CASSFGTSSYEQYF. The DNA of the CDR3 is TGTGCCAGCAGCTTCGGGACTAGTTCCTACGAGCAGTACTTC.